These 6 T cell receptor beta chains were all obtained from the same sample, sequenced in a study of naive and memory T cell subsets (dated by TCRdb to the late 2010s). The library was made by 5' RACE. Reads for this sample came from an Illumina MiSeq. The ligated cDNA was amplified in four rounds of PCR with nested alpha and beta constant region primers together with the SP2 primer. In-frame beta chains were kept once TCRdb had trimmed the public reads at Q25 with fastp and called clones with MiXCR. For every CDR3 protein sequence, its rows merge into one entry that carries the most common genes and DNA. This sample gives around 56,000 distinct CDR3 sequences in total; under 10% of them show up just once. In total, the top ten clones hold almost 10% of the sample. A robust, sensitive protocol for the amplification, sequencing and analysis of TCRs was described in the study, in which 3' ligation of a UMI-containing oligonucleotide to TCR cDNA was used.

The receptors shown here come from a female donor in good health.

This clonotype was seen a handful of times. The rearrangement uses TRBV7-6 and TRBJ2-3, with D maybe TRBD1 (6 bases). CDR1 SGHVS and CDR2 FNYEAQ come from the germline V gene. This CDR3 region has 17 residues. Trimming stripped 5 bases from V and 1 base from J, with 19 bases between. Here the CDR3 reads CASSPYATGRGTDTQYF. The CDR3 nucleotides read TGTGCCAGCAGCCCCTATGCAACAGGGCGAGGCACAGATACGCAGTATTTT.

At least ten counts were recorded for this clonotype. This chain connects TRBV7-9 to TRBJ2-5; 8 positions agree with TRBD2. CDR1 SEHNR and CDR2 FQNEAQ come from the germline V gene (reference sequence). V lost 3 bases, J lost 4 bases, and 4 bases stayed unmatched. This CDR3 spans 14 amino acids. CDR3 region: CASSFIAGSETQYF. The CDR3 DNA reads TGTGCCAGCAGCTTCATAGCGGGGTCAGAGACCCAGTACTTC.

In its sample, this clonotype was seen many times. J is TRBJ1-2 and V is TRBV4-3; 10 bases are a match to TRBD1. Germline V gives CDR1 LGHNA, CDR2 YSLEER. V lost 3 bases to trimming and J lost 8 bases; unmatched junction nucleotides: 15. The CDR3 runs to 17 residues. CDR3 sequence reads: CASSQSFSTGGLGGYTF. The CDR3 DNA reads TGCGCCAGCAGCCAGAGTTTCTCGACAGGGGGCTTAGGAGGCTACACCTTC.

This sequence joins TRBV28 and TRBJ2-7; D unclear. Looked up from germline, CDR1 is MDHEN and CDR2 is SYDVKM. This CDR3 is built from 15 residues. Trimming stripped 6 bases from V and 3 bases from J, with 18 bases between. CDR3 loop: CASSTTYGFYYEQYF. The CDR3 DNA is TGTGCCAGCAGCACGACTTACGGATTCTACTACGAGCAGTACTTC.

This clonotype appeared a few times. The rearrangement links TRBV29-1 to TRBJ2-5; 7 bases are shared with TRBD1. CDR3 size: 15 residues. From germline, CDR1 is SQVTM and CDR2 ANQGSEA. V was clipped by 3 bases and J by 0 bases; unmatched bases: 7. CDR3 amino acids: CSVDSTGANQETQYF. CDR3 nucleotides: TGCAGCGTTGATTCTACAGGGGCTAACCAAGAGACCCAGTACTTC.

This clonotype was picked up a small number of times. The chain recombines TRBV7-2 with TRBJ2-1; TRBD2 matches 11 bases. The trim removed 1 base at V and 10 bases at J, leaving 6 bases unmatched. Germline-derived CDR1 and CDR2 are SGHTA and FQGNSA. This CDR3 comprises 15 residues. CDR3 nucleotides: TGTGCCAGCAGCTTAGTCCAAGCTAGCGGGGGGGAGCAGTTCTTC. Translating gives CASSLVQASGGEQFF.